The next 31 T cell receptor beta chains were all read from a single sample in a study of molecular identifiers for immune sequencing clone quantification. Via MiXCR, TCRdb re-called the PCR reads, giving one row per CDR3 protein. The sample gives over 600,000 distinct CDR3 sequences, about 20% of which show up once; around 0.9% is in the top ten. The sequencing input was naive CD8+ T cells from blood, with Jurkat cell RNA spiked in. Subset given: FACS-sorted CD8+CD4-CCR7+CD45RA+ naive T cells. The receptors derive from a human donor in good health. Some libraries in this study had Jurkat cell RNA spiked in.

Ten or more counts support this clonotype. This sequence joins TRBV6-5 and TRBJ2-7; no firm D call. V was pared by 2 bases and J by 1 base, with 12 bases between. The CDR3 is 15 residues long. The germline CDR1 and CDR2 sequences are MNHEY and SVGAGI. In nucleotides, the CDR3 is TGTGCCAGCAGTTACACGAAATATACGTCCTACGAGCAGTACTTC. Protein: CASSYTKYTSYEQYF.

The CDR3, as DNA: TGTGCCTGGAGTAGCCCGGGACAGATCTATGGCTACACCTTC. Translated: CAWSSPGQIYGYTF. The chain combines TRBV30 with TRBJ1-2; 7 nucleotides align to TRBD1. The CDR3 contains 14 residues. In germline, CDR1 is GTSNPN, CDR2 SVGIG (reference sequence). The V gene end was trimmed by 2 bases and the J gene end by 4 bases; junction bases not matched to a gene: 7.

The J gene is TRBJ2-3, the V gene TRBV6-2 or TRBV6-3; D is uncertain. The CDR3 contains 18 residues. V was cut by 5 bases and J by 3 bases, with 24 bases left in between. CDR1 and CDR2 from the germline V gene are MNHEY and SVGEGT. CDR3 loop: CASSRYPAVVLSTDTQYF. CDR3 sequence (DNA): TGTGCCAGCAGTCGTTACCCGGCGGTAGTGTTAAGTACAGATACGCAGTATTTT.

In regard to this clonotype: A read error may account for a junction end that differs from germline. The chain joins TRBV5-1 to TRBJ2-1, with a possible D match to TRBD2 (5 bases). CDR3 length equals 16 residues. The germline gives CDR1 SGHRS, CDR2 YFSETQ. The CDR3 sequence: CASSLGAASSYNEQLF. Here the CDR3 DNA reads TGCGCCAGCAGCTTGGGGGCTGCTAGCTCCTACAATGAGCAGCTCTTC.

The chain combines TRBV7-9 with TRBJ2-5; the D is unclear. The V and J ends lost 3 bases and 2 bases respectively, with 16 bases between them. Germline CDR1 reads SEHNR; CDR2 reads FQNEAQ (reference sequence). The CDR3 is 16 amino acids. CDR3 nucleotide sequence: TGTGCCAGCAGCTTTAGAACAGAACCTAGACAAGAGACCCAGTACTTC. Its translation is CASSFRTEPRQETQYF.

This clonotype was detected a few times. This chain uses TRBV6-2 or TRBV6-3 with TRBJ2-1, with D hard to call. Germline V gene lookup returns CDR1 MNHEY and CDR2 SVGEGT. CDR3 length: 14 residues. V lost 8 bases and J 3 bases, leaving 14 bases between the germline ends. The CDR3 DNA follows: TGTGCCAGCGGCCTTCGGCATTTCTACAATGAGCAGTTCTTC. It encodes CASGLRHFYNEQFF.

In DNA, the CDR3 is TGCAGTGCTAGGGTAGGGCTAGCGGGAGAGGGGACGATTTACAATGAGCAGTTCTTC. This encodes CSARVGLAGEGTIYNEQFF. V gene TRBV20-1 combines with J gene TRBJ2-1; 10 bases fit TRBD2. Germline assignment: CDR1 DFQATT and CDR2 SNEGSKA (reference sequence). CDR3 length equals 19 residues. The ends lost 3 bases at V and 4 bases at J; junction bases unmatched: 18.

This clonotype was recorded at least ten times. The V call is TRBV7-9, the J call TRBJ2-4; no clear D. V was pared by 4 bases and J by 1 base, with 11 bases between. Germline V lookup: CDR1 SEHNR, CDR2 FQNEAQ (reference sequence). The CDR3 totals 15 residues. The CDR3 sequence is CASSSTTRAKNIQYF. DNA of the CDR3: TGTGCCAGCAGCTCGACGACTCGGGCCAAAAACATTCAGTACTTC.

This clonotype was detected ten times or more. This chain connects TRBV4-2 to TRBJ1-2; D is perhaps TRBD1 (6 bases). The CDR3 sequence is 15 residues long. Trimming removed 3 bases at V and 4 bases at J, with 15 bases between. The V gene's germline CDR1 is LGHNA and CDR2 YNFKEQ. CDR3 region: CASSQPGTQIYGYTF. The CDR3 DNA follows: TGTGCCAGCAGCCAGCCTGGGACACAGATCTATGGCTACACCTTC.

This clonotype was recorded at least ten times. The rearrangement links TRBV5-6 to TRBJ1-1; D is uncertain. Trimming took off 1 base at V and 4 bases at J, with 8 bases between the two ends. The CDR3 totals 13 residues. Germline V CDR1 and CDR2: SGHDT, YYEEEE. CDR3 protein: CASSLISGTEAFF. CDR3 nucleotides: TGTGCCAGCAGCTTGATCAGCGGCACTGAAGCTTTCTTT.

This clonotype has ten or more counts. The chain joins TRBV5-1 to TRBJ2-5; no clear D gene. The germline CDR1 and CDR2 sequences are SGHRS and YFSETQ. The V gene lost 0 bases and the J gene lost 7 bases, with 7 bases spanning the gap. The length of the CDR3 is 12 residues. The CDR3 DNA reads TGCGCCAGCAGCTTGGAGACGGGGACCCAGTACTTC. This gives the protein CASSLETGTQYF.

In this sample, this clonotype turned up many times. V usage is TRBV28 and J usage is TRBJ1-3; TRBD1 is a possible D gene (6 bases). Trimming took 7 bases from V and 2 from J, leaving 12 bases between them. CDR3 size: 14 residues. Germline assignment: CDR1 MDHEN and CDR2 SYDVKM. Written as DNA, the CDR3 is TGTGCCAGCAATTTCCGGGGGCCTGGAAACACCATATATTTT. It specifies CASNFRGPGNTIYF. The variable domain in full, with the rest retrieved from reference TRBV28 and TRBJ1-3, is DVKVTQSSRYLVKRTGEKVFLECVQDMDHENMFWYRQDPGLGLRLIYFSYDVKMKEKGDIPEGYSVSREKKERFSLILESASTNQTSMYLCASNFRGPGNTIYFGEGSWLTVV.

Concerning this clonotype itself: Given a much more abundant clone one base away, this may be a read error. The chain recombines TRBV4-2 with TRBJ1-4; possible D gene TRBD1, 6 bases. Germline V gives CDR1 LGHNA, CDR2 YNFKEQ. There are 14 residues in the CDR3. Trimming shortened V by 3 bases and J by 7 bases, and 12 bases separated the two germline ends. DNA for the CDR3: TGTGCCAGCAGCCAGGACAGTCCTAGTGAAAAACTGTTTTTT. Amino acid sequence: CASSQDSPSEKLFF.

The V and J genes are TRBV18 and TRBJ2-5, with TRBD1 matching over 8 bases. Germline-derived CDR1 and CDR2 are KGHSH and LQKENI. The CDR3 is 15 residues long. After removal of 1 base from V and 5 bases from J, the junction contained 6 bases not matched to a gene. The CDR3 region has the DNA TGTGCCAGCTCACCACGACAGGGGTCCGCGGAGACCCAGTACTTC. Its translation is CASSPRQGSAETQYF.

The sample holds a few counts of this clonotype. This chain uses TRBV7-9 with TRBJ2-7, with 8 bases that match TRBD1. The germline V gene has CDR1 SEHNR and CDR2 FQNEAQ (reference sequence). The junction had 7 bases not matched to a gene; V was cut back by 4 bases and J by 2 bases. This CDR3 has 15 residues. The chain's CDR3 is CASSSGDRQAYEQYF. The CDR3 coding sequence is TGTGCCAGCAGCTCAGGGGACAGGCAGGCCTACGAGCAGTACTTC. Filled out from reference TRBV7-9 and TRBJ2-7, the complete variable domain reads DTGVSQNPRHKITKRGQNVTFRCDPISEHNRLYWYRQTLGQGPEFLTYFQNEAQLEKSRLLSDRFSAERPKGSFSTLEIQRTEQGDSAMYLCASSSGDRQAYEQYFGPGTRLTVT.

This clonotype was detected many times. CDR3 nucleotide sequence: TGTGCCAGCAGAACGACAGGCCCAAATCAGCCCCAGCATTTT. This gives the protein CASRTTGPNQPQHF. The chain joins TRBV6-5 to TRBJ1-5, with a weak D call TRBD1 (6 bases). Germline lookup yields CDR1 MNHEY and CDR2 SVGAGI. V was clipped by 6 bases and J by 4 bases, with 13 bases between them. This CDR3 has 14 residues.

This clonotype was seen a single time. At one boundary the junction diverges from the germline segment, which might be a read error. The chain has TRBV6-2 or TRBV6-3 and TRBJ2-1, with a tentative D call TRBD2 (6 bases). The germline V gene has CDR1 MNHEY and CDR2 SVGEGT. This CDR3 comprises 16 residues. The chain's CDR3 is CAGSYYGTGIYNEQFF. CDR3 nucleotides: TGTGCCGGCAGTTACTACGGGACTGGGATCTACAATGAGCAGTTCTTC.

With respect to this clonotype: Just one base apart from a much larger clone, this may be a read error. The V call is TRBV6-2 or TRBV6-3, the J call TRBJ1-1; no firm D call. This CDR3 contains 13 residues. Per germline, CDR1 MNHEY and CDR2 SVGEGT. The CDR3 loop is CASNDSPNTEVFF. The CDR3 region has the DNA TGTGCCAGCAACGACTCACCGAACACTGAAGTTTTCTTT.

This clonotype was seen repeatedly, ten times or more. The chain has TRBV20-1 and TRBJ2-7; D is possibly TRBD2 (6 bases). V lost 6 bases and J lost 1, with 13 bases in between. This CDR3 has 13 residues. The germline CDR1 and CDR2 sequences are DFQATT and SNEGSKA (reference sequence). The CDR3 DNA reads as TGCAGTGCGCGAGCGGGCCGGTCCTACGAGCAGTACTTC. Its protein product is CSARAGRSYEQYF.

This clonotype was observed many times. V is TRBV28 and J is TRBJ2-7; no reliable D call. The CDR3 loop spans 16 amino acids. Germline assignment: CDR1 MDHEN and CDR2 SYDVKM. V lost 6 bases and J 4 bases, leaving 22 bases between the germline ends. The CDR3 coding sequence is TGTGCCAGCAGATCCCCAGACCCTGCGCCCGGGTACGAGCAGTACTTC. Protein sequence: CASRSPDPAPGYEQYF.

This clonotype occurred a few times. The chain joins TRBV30 to TRBJ2-6; TRBD2 might be the D (5 bases). Germline CDR1 reads GTSNPN; CDR2 reads SVGIG (reference sequence). V gave up 5 bases and J gave up 0 bases, with 14 bases separating them. The CDR3 length is 16 residues. The CDR3 region is CAWQGPGYSGANVLTF. The CDR3 DNA reads TGTGCCTGGCAAGGCCCGGGATACTCTGGGGCCAACGTCCTGACTTTC.

As regards this clonotype: A much larger clone lies one base from this, so it may be a read error. The rearrangement uses TRBV12-3 or TRBV12-4 and TRBJ2-3; D could derive from TRBD1 or TRBD2 (5 bases each). The CDR3 consists of 14 residues. CDR3 region: CASSFQGATDAQYF. Written as DNA, the CDR3 is TGTGCCAGCAGTTTTCAGGGAGCCACAGATGCGCAGTATTTT.

Points on this clonotype: A much larger clone differs by one base, so this may be a read error. The chain is built from TRBV7-2 and TRBJ2-1, with D unclear. Per the germline V gene, CDR1 is SGHTA and CDR2 is FQGNSA. CDR3 length: 14 residues. For the CDR3, the DNA is TGTGCCAGCAGCTTAGGCCCCTTGAGCAATGAGCAGTCCTTC. Translation: CASSLGPLSNEQSF.

A word on this clonotype: A much bigger clone sits one base away, suggesting this may be a read error. The CDR3 bases are TGTGCCGGCAGTGAACAGGGGTTTCGAGAGACCCAGTACTTC. This codes for CAGSEQGFRETQYF. This sequence joins TRBV6-2 or TRBV6-3 and TRBJ2-5, with TRBD1 matching 7 bases. CDR3 length: 14 amino acids. Germline CDR1 and CDR2: MNHEY and SVGEGT.

There are a few counts of this clonotype. The gene calls are TRBV11-2 and TRBJ2-2; the match to TRBD2 covers 9 bases. V lost 5 bases and J lost 5; bases outside the gene matches: 6. The CDR3 totals 15 residues. The germline gives CDR1 SGHAT, CDR2 FQNNGV. The CDR3 protein is CASSLHSGRTGELFF. DNA of the CDR3: TGTGCCAGCAGCCTCCACAGCGGGAGGACCGGGGAGCTGTTTTTT.

This clonotype has at least ten counts. The chain combines TRBV5-1 with TRBJ2-7, with 10 bases lining up with TRBD1. The CDR3 is 16 residues long. With V trimmed by 4 bases and J by 0 bases, 7 bases remained unmatched. Germline CDR1 and CDR2: SGHRS and YFSETQ. CDR3 amino acids: CASSPPGQGISYEQYF. CDR3 nucleotides: TGCGCCAGCAGCCCGCCGGGACAGGGGATCTCCTACGAGCAGTACTTC.

The chain is built from TRBV13 and TRBJ1-1, with no clear D. The V and J ends lost 5 bases and 5 bases respectively, with 9 bases between them. CDR3 size: 12 residues. CDR1 PRHDT and CDR2 FYEKMQ come from the germline V gene (reference sequence). DNA of the CDR3: TGTGCCAGCAGCGCTTATCGGACTGAAGCTTTCTTT. Amino acids: CASSAYRTEAFF.

A note on this clonotype: This may arise from a read error, as a much more abundant clone is one base away. The chain uses TRBV19 and TRBJ2-1; D is unclear. V shed 9 bases and J shed 8 bases, with 14 bases lying between them. CDR1 and CDR2 (germline): LNHDA, SQIVND (reference sequence). This CDR3 comprises 12 residues. CDR3 amino acids: CASKVPGDEQFF. CDR3 DNA sequence: TGTGCCAGCAAGGTCCCTGGGGATGAGCAGTTCTTC.

This clonotype has a count of ten or more. This chain joins TRBV28 and TRBJ1-3; 7 bases match TRBD1. Germline-derived CDR1 and CDR2 are MDHEN and SYDVKM. V gave up 6 bases and J gave up 3 bases; unmatched junction bases: 11. The CDR3 contains 16 residues. For the CDR3, the DNA is TGTGCCAGCAGCCCCCGCGACAGGGAATATGGAAACACCATATATTTT. Translating gives CASSPRDREYGNTIYF.

The J gene is TRBJ2-7, the V gene TRBV4-3; D is unresolved. V was clipped by 1 base and J by 9 bases, with 13 bases between them. The CDR3 extends over 13 amino acids. The V gene's germline CDR1 is LGHNA and CDR2 YSLEER. CDR3 sequence reads: CASSQGTPEVQYF. CDR3 DNA: TGCGCCAGCAGCCAAGGGACCCCAGAGGTGCAGTACTTC.

In its sample, this clonotype was seen a few times. J is TRBJ2-3 and V is TRBV9; 8 nucleotides line up with TRBD2. Germline values: CDR1 SGDLS, CDR2 YYNGEE. After removal of 2 bases from V and 4 bases from J, the junction contained 3 bases not matched to a gene. The CDR3 has 14 amino acids. The CDR3 DNA follows: TGTGCCAGCAGCGTTAGCGGGGAGTCAGATACGCAGTATTTT. Translation gives CASSVSGESDTQYF. Variable domain in full (rest from reference TRBV9 and TRBJ2-3): DSGVTQTPKHLITATGQRVTLRCSPRSGDLSVYWYQQSLDQGLQFLIQYYNGEERAKGNILERFSAQQFPDLHSELNLSSLELGDSALYFCASSVSGESDTQYFGPGTRLTVL.